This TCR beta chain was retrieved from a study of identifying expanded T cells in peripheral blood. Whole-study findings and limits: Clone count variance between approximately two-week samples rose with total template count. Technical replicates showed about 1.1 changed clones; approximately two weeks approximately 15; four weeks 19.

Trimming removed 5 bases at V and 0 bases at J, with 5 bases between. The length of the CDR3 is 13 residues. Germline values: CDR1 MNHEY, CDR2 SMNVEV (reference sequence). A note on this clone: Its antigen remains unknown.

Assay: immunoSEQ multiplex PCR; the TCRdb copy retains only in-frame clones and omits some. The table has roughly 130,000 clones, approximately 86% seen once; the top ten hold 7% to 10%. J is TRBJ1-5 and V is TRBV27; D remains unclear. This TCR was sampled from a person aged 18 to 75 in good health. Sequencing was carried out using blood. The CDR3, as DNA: TGTGCCAGCAGTCGGTATAGCAATCAGCCCCAGCATTTT. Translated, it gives CASSRYSNQPQHF.